Below are 10 T cell receptor beta chains sequenced from a single sample in a study of regulatory T cells in long-lasting Graves disease. In building TCR beta libraries, iRepertoire HTBI primers were used together with Arm-PCR of CDR3 regions. TCRdb redid the calling of the multiplex PCR reads with MiXCR, one entry per CDR3 protein. This table holds 400,000 to 500,000 distinct CDR3 sequences, less than 25% found once. As to time point: persistent/refractory GD, antithyroid drugs over 5 years with positive TRAb. Isolated PBMC RNA provided the starting material for the TCR library. Specimen: peripheral blood mononuclear cells (PBMCs), collected when the disease was refractory, from a patient treated with antithyroid drugs. The receptors originated from a female donor with Graves disease.

This clonotype was found many times. V is TRBV24-1 and J is TRBJ1-1, with D possibly TRBD1 on 6 matching bases. Per germline, CDR1 KGHDR and CDR2 SFDVKD. The CDR3 covers 14 residues. Deletions cut 9 bases from V and 3 bases from J, with 16 bases between. The chain's CDR3 is CATSRGGGHTEAFF. CDR3 in DNA: TGTGCCACCTCCCGCGGTGGGGGGCACACTGAAGCTTTCTTT.

Concerning this clonotype itself: One base away lies a much larger clone, so this may be a sequencing read error. The rearrangement uses TRBV11-1 and TRBJ2-5; the match to TRBD2 covers 10 bases. Germline CDR1 SGHAT, CDR2 FQDESV (reference sequence). This CDR3 region has 15 residues. In nucleotides, the CDR3 is TGTGCCAGCAGCTTCACTAGCGGGACCCAAAAGACCCAGTACTTC. The encoded protein is CASSFTSGTQKTQYF.

This clonotype occurred many times. The chain is built from TRBV20-1 and TRBJ2-7; tentatively, D is TRBD2 (6 bases). The CDR3 consists of 14 residues. The V gene lost 7 bases and the J gene lost 2 bases, with 18 bases spanning the gap. Germline V gene data show CDR1 as DFQATT and CDR2 as SNEGSKA (reference sequence). CDR3 protein: CSVRVTEGTYEQYF. In nucleotides, the CDR3 is TGCAGTGTACGTGTCACGGAGGGAACCTACGAGCAGTACTTC.

This clonotype was counted at least ten times. The J gene is TRBJ2-5, the V gene TRBV2; no clear D. The V end was cut by 7 bases, the J end by 3 bases, with 9 bases between. CDR1 is SNHLY, CDR2 FYNNEI, per germline. This CDR3 has 12 amino acids. The CDR3 DNA reads TGTGCCAGCACCCACTTGAAAGAGACCCAGTACTTC. This encodes CASTHLKETQYF.

V and J are TRBV6-5 and TRBJ1-1, with TRBD1 matching over 8 bases. This CDR3 contains 11 residues. CDR1 is MNHEY and CDR2 is SVGAGI in the germline V gene. Germline trimming cut 6 bases from V and 14 bases from J; bases unmatched to any gene: 8. The CDR3 protein is CASRTNRGAFF. CDR3 sequence (DNA): TGTGCCAGCAGAACAAACAGGGGGGCCTTCTTT.

Many counts were recorded for this clonotype. The V gene is TRBV6-1, the J gene TRBJ2-5; 14 bases are shared with TRBD2. J was trimmed by 5 bases and V by 3 bases; bases with no gene match: 2. The CDR3 spans 15 residues. The V gene's germline CDR1 is MNHNS and CDR2 SASEGT. CDR3 residues: CASSETSGGAETQYF. The CDR3 DNA reads TGTGCCAGCAGTGAGACTAGCGGGGGGGCGGAGACCCAGTACTTC.

This clonotype was seen a handful of times. CDR3 in DNA: TGCGCCAGCAGCGGGACTAGCGGCGACGAGCAGTACTTC. Its translation: CASSGTSGDEQYF. J is TRBJ2-7 and V is TRBV5-1; 11 bases align to TRBD2. With V trimmed by 4 bases and J by 5 bases, 2 bases remained unmatched. The CDR3 loop spans 13 amino acids. Per the germline V gene, CDR1 is SGHRS and CDR2 is YFSETQ.

This clonotype was recorded many times. This sequence joins TRBV29-1 and TRBJ2-7; the D is unclear. V was clipped by 3 bases and J by 5 bases, with 23 bases between them. Germline CDR1 and CDR2: SQVTM and ANQGSEA. The CDR3 runs to 16 residues. Here the CDR3 DNA reads TGCAGCGTTGACCACCCTCAGGCTAGAGTACGAAACGAGCAGTACTTC. Its translation is CSVDHPQARVRNEQYF.

This clonotype was detected many times. V usage is TRBV11-2 and J usage is TRBJ2-5, with TRBD1 matching over 7 bases. Per the germline V gene, CDR1 is SGHAT and CDR2 is FQNNGV. The CDR3 sequence is 16 residues long. J was trimmed by 0 bases and V by 5 bases; bases with no gene match: 9. The CDR3: CASSPEGRGYQETQYF. The CDR3 DNA sequence: TGTGCCAGCAGCCCCGAGGGCAGGGGGTACCAAGAGACCCAGTACTTC.

J is TRBJ1-1 and V is TRBV5-1, with 10 bases lining up with TRBD1. The ends lost 2 bases at V and 1 base at J; junction bases unmatched: 11. CDR1 is SGHRS, CDR2 YFSETQ, per germline. This CDR3 has 18 residues. The CDR3 here is CASSLFTGQGSGNTEAFF. CDR3 nucleotide sequence: TGCGCCAGCAGCTTATTCACGGGACAGGGGTCCGGGAACACTGAAGCTTTCTTT.